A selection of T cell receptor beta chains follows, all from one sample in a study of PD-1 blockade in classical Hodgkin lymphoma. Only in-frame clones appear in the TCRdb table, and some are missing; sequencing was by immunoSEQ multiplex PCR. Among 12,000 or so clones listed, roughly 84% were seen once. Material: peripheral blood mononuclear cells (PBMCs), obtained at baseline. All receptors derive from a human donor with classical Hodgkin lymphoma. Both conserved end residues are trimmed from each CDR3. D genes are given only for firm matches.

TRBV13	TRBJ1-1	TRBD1	ASSPRQGLRTEAF
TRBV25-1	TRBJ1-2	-	ASSGNYGYT
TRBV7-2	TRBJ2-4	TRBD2	ASSPLAGENIQY
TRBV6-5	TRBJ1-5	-	ASRITGLSNQPQH
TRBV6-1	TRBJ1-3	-	ASSDRAPGNTIY
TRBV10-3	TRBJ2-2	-	AISEVGGTITTGELF
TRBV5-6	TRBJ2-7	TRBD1	ASSLGTGQLKPYEQY
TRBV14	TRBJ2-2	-	ASSPWTANTGELF
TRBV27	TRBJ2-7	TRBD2	ASSFIGGASEQY
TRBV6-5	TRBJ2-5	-	ASSSHSGNLETQY
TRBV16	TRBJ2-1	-	ASSRFPSSYNEQF
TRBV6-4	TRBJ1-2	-	ASRTGCPHYGYT
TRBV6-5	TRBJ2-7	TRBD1	ASSETGLSYEQY
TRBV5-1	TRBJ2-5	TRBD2	ASSVRASGQETQY
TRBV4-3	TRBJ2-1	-	ASSQEYRYEQF
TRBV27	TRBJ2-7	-	ASSKGYEQY
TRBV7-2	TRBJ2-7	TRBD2	ASRPRLAGDLEQY
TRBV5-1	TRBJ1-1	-	ASSPIPLNTEAF
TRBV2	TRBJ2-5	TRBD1	ASGRGQAETQY
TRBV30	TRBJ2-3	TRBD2	ACDLSGGSTDTQY
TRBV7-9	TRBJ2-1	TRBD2	ASSPVTSGGYNEQF
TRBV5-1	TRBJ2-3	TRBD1	ASSWGTARTDTQY
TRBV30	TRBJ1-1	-	AYQKAWGHEAF
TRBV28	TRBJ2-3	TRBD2	ASSLGAGGPDTQY
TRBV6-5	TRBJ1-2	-	ASSYSGGYGYT
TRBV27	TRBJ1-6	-	ASSEYNSPLH
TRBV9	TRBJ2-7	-	ASSVGGSTYEQY
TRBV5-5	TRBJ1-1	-	ASSLRTENTEAF
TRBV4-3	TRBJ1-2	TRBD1	ASRTTTGGAGGYT
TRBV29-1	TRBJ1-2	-	SVDSDYGYT
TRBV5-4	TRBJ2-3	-	ASSGGRRNAADTQY
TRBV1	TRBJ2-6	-	TSRRLRAQSRANVLT
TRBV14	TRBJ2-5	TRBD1	ASSRGQQETQY
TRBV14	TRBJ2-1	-	ASSPRDYNEQF
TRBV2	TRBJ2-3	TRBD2	ASTAGGTDTQY
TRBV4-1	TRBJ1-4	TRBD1	ASSRSGQGLNEKLF
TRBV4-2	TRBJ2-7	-	ASSPFKGSPYEQY
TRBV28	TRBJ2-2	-	ASSLWSITGELF
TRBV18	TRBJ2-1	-	ASSPGALQF
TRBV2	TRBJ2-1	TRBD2	ASSDELAGGPYEQF
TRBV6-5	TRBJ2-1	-	ASSYPEQF
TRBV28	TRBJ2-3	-	ASSPGSTDTQY
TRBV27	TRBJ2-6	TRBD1	ASRRQGARDAGANVLT
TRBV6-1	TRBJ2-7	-	ASRVLTYEQY
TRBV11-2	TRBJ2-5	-	ASSLVGNPRETQY
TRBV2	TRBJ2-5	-	ASSDVRGLIETQY
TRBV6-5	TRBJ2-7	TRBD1	ASSSRDRGQGYEQY
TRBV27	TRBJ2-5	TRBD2	ASSFVAGGDWETQY